What follows are 29 T cell receptor beta chains derived from one specimen sequenced in a study of neurological immune-mediated disorders. The time point denotes: longitudinal time-point 2. TCRdb analysed the 5' RACE reads with MiXCR anew, one entry per CDR3 protein. This sample carries some 87,000 distinct CDR3 sequences, around 13% of them seen once, and the ten largest clones take around 4.5%. Sequencing used PBMCs. The receptors shown here come from a female donor with HTLV-1-associated myelopathy (HAM/TSP).

This clonotype was counted ten times or more. DNA of the CDR3: TGCAGCGTTGGACAGGGGGGCACTGAAGCTTTCTTT. It is translated as CSVGQGGTEAFF. This chain uses TRBV29-1 with TRBJ1-1; the match to TRBD1 covers 9 bases. The V segment lost 4 bases and the J segment 4 bases; nucleotides outside the gene matches: 1. The CDR3 spans 12 residues. Germline CDR1 SQVTM, CDR2 ANQGSEA. Full variable domain (rest looked up from reference TRBV29-1 and TRBJ1-1): SAVISQKPSRDICQRGTSLTIQCQVDSQVTMMFWYRQQPGQSLTLIATANQGSEATYESGFVIDKFPISRPNLTFSTLTVSNMSPEDSSIYLCSVGQGGTEAFFGQGTRLTVV.

This clonotype occurred many times. The chain has TRBV28 and TRBJ2-1; TRBD1 or TRBD2 may be the D gene (6 bases each). Trimming pared 5 bases from V and 3 bases from J, leaving 20 bases between. The CDR3 has 17 residues. Germline values: CDR1 MDHEN, CDR2 SYDVKM. Here the CDR3 reads CASSPAGWGLIYNEQFF. For the CDR3, the DNA is TGTGCCAGCAGTCCAGCGGGCTGGGGGCTAATCTACAATGAGCAGTTCTTC.

This clonotype was observed many times. The genes are TRBV5-1 and TRBJ2-1; 10 nucleotides align to TRBD2. The CDR3 spans 15 residues. Germline CDR1 reads SGHRS; CDR2 reads YFSETQ. Trimming took 4 bases from V and 4 from J; bases not matched to a gene: 5. The CDR3 loop reads CASSPKRGGYNEQFF. The CDR3 region has the DNA TGCGCCAGCAGCCCAAAGCGGGGGGGTTACAATGAGCAGTTCTTC. The full variable domain, completed using reference TRBV5-1 and TRBJ2-1, is KAGVTQTPRYLIKTRGQQVTLSCSPISGHRSVSWYQQTPGQGLQFLFEYFSETQRNKGNFPGRFSGRQFSNSRSEMNVSTLELGDSALYLCASSPKRGGYNEQFFGPGTRLTVL.

This clonotype was detected many times. The rearrangement uses TRBV7-8 and TRBJ2-7; 11 nucleotides align to TRBD1. This CDR3 region has 14 residues. V shed 7 bases, J shed 3 bases, and the junction held 5 bases outside the gene matches. Germline-derived CDR1 and CDR2 are SGHVS and FQNEAQ. The CDR3 nucleotides read TGTGCCAGCACCGCCGGGACAGGGGGCTACGAGCAGTACTTC. Protein sequence: CASTAGTGGYEQYF.

In its sample, this clonotype was seen many times. This sequence joins TRBV28 and TRBJ2-7, with D possibly TRBD2 on 6 matching bases. V lost 3 bases and J lost 7, with 16 bases in between. The CDR3 consists of 14 residues. Germline assignment: CDR1 MDHEN and CDR2 SYDVKM. The CDR3 DNA follows: TGTGCCAGCAGTTTTGGTTCTGCCGGGGGTGAGCAGTACTTC. It yields the protein CASSFGSAGGEQYF.

In this sample, this clonotype turned up many times. The rearrangement joins TRBV5-1 to TRBJ2-7, with a weak D call TRBD1 (5 bases). In germline, CDR1 is SGHRS, CDR2 YFSETQ. The CDR3 is 14 residues long. With 0 bases removed from V and 2 bases from J, the gap between germline ends came to 9 bases. CDR3 amino acids: CASSLEDRTYEQYF. CDR3 sequence (DNA): TGCGCCAGCAGCTTGGAAGACAGAACCTACGAGCAGTACTTC.

This clonotype was counted between two and nine times. The rearrangement joins TRBV18 to TRBJ2-7, with 11 bases fitting TRBD1. V shed 2 bases, J shed 3 bases, and the junction held 6 bases outside the gene matches. Germline CDR1 and CDR2: KGHSH and LQKENI. The CDR3 contains 16 residues. The CDR3 DNA reads TGTGCCAGCTCACCAGTGCTAGGGACAGGGGGCTACGAGCAGTACTTC. Translated: CASSPVLGTGGYEQYF.

This clonotype was seen many times. The chain joins TRBV15 to TRBJ1-3; perhaps TRBD1 as D (5 bases). Germline lookup yields CDR1 LNHNV and CDR2 YYDKDF (reference sequence). The germline V and J ends were trimmed by 5 bases and 4 bases, with 12 bases remaining between them. CDR3 size: 14 residues. CDR3 nucleotides: TGTGCCACCAGCGATGGGGGACTAGGAAACACCATATATTTT. This sequence encodes CATSDGGLGNTIYF. Full variable domain (outside the CDR3, taken from reference TRBV15 and TRBJ1-3): DAMVIQNPRYQVTQFGKPVTLSCSQTLNHNVMYWYQQKSSQAPKLLFHYYDKDFNNEADTPDNFQSRRPNTSFCFLDIRSPGLGDTAMYLCATSDGGLGNTIYFGEGSWLTVV.

This clonotype was picked up many times. This chain uses TRBV5-4 with TRBJ2-1, with 9 bases identical to TRBD1. This CDR3 is 15 amino acids long. Germline CDR1 reads SGHNT; CDR2 reads YYREEE (reference sequence). The J segment lost 8 bases and the V segment lost 4 bases, leaving 10 bases of the junction unmatched. This chain's CDR3 is CASSPRQGDTDEQFF. The CDR3 coding sequence is TGTGCCAGCAGCCCGAGACAGGGGGACACGGATGAGCAGTTCTTC.

Many counts were recorded for this clonotype. The chain has TRBV5-1 and TRBJ1-5; the D gene is possibly TRBD1 (6 bases). This CDR3 has 16 residues. V was clipped by 5 bases and J by 0 bases, with 15 bases between them. Germline assignment: CDR1 SGHRS and CDR2 YFSETQ. CDR3: CASRSTTGLSNQPQHF. CDR3 sequence (DNA): TGCGCCAGCAGGAGCACGACAGGACTTAGCAATCAGCCCCAGCATTTT.

This clonotype was found many times. The chain is built from TRBV28 and TRBJ2-1; 12 nucleotides align to TRBD2. CDR1 and CDR2 (germline): MDHEN, SYDVKM. The CDR3 extends over 20 amino acids. V lost 3 bases and J lost 4; bases outside the gene matches: 16. Here the CDR3 reads CASSFLFLTSGGGSYNEQFF. The CDR3 bases are TGTGCCAGCAGTTTCCTCTTCTTGACTAGCGGGGGAGGGTCGTACAATGAGCAGTTCTTC.

This clonotype was seen many times. The chain joins TRBV7-9 to TRBJ2-7; D gene ambiguous. V was shortened by 5 bases and J by 0 bases, with 11 bases between the two germline ends. The CDR3 has 14 residues. Germline loops: CDR1 SEHNR, CDR2 FQNEAQ (reference sequence). In DNA, the CDR3 is TGTGCCAGCAGCCCCGCGACACCCTCCTACGAGCAGTACTTC. The encoded protein is CASSPATPSYEQYF.

The sample holds many counts of this clonotype. The chain combines TRBV28 with TRBJ2-1; TRBD2 matches at 11 bases. The CDR3 contains 17 residues. CDR1 MDHEN and CDR2 SYDVKM come from the germline V gene. V shed 6 bases, J shed 1 base, and the junction held 8 bases outside the gene matches. CDR3: CASRYSGGAESYNEQFF. The CDR3 DNA sequence: TGTGCCAGCAGATATAGCGGGGGGGCCGAATCCTACAATGAGCAGTTCTTC.

This clonotype was picked up many times. The J gene is TRBJ1-1, the V gene TRBV5-1, with no clear D. The CDR3 sequence is 16 residues long. Germline V lookup: CDR1 SGHRS, CDR2 YFSETQ. Trimming took 4 bases from V and 2 from J, leaving 18 bases between them. The CDR3 nucleotides are TGCGCCAGCAGCCTCTCCGTGTGGGGAGCTAACACTGAAGCTTTCTTT. It codes for CASSLSVWGANTEAFF.

This clonotype was seen only a few times. The chain joins TRBV6-5 to TRBJ2-1; D perhaps matches TRBD2 (6 bases). From germline, CDR1 is MNHEY and CDR2 SVGAGI. The CDR3 is 17 residues long. The V gene lost 7 bases and the J gene lost 0 bases, with 19 bases spanning the gap. The CDR3, as DNA: TGTGCCAGCATTAGGGACTTCAGAGGATTCTCCTACAATGAGCAGTTCTTC. Translation gives CASIRDFRGFSYNEQFF.

This clonotype appeared many times. The chain combines TRBV5-1 with TRBJ2-7; D possibly matches TRBD1 or TRBD2 (5 bases each). V was shortened by 4 bases and J by 0 bases, with 14 bases between the two germline ends. The germline CDR1 and CDR2 sequences are SGHRS and YFSETQ. The CDR3 runs 15 residues. The CDR3 sequence is CASSTNWGNSYEQYF. The CDR3 bases are TGCGCCAGCAGCACCAACTGGGGGAACTCCTACGAGCAGTACTTC.

V is TRBV5-5 and J is TRBJ2-3; D gene unclear. Germline values: CDR1 SGHKS, CDR2 YYEKEE (reference sequence). Between the trimmed V and J ends, which lost 2 bases and 6 bases, there was a span of 7 bases. The CDR3 is 12 residues long. The CDR3: CASSFPQDTQYF. In DNA form, the CDR3 reads TGTGCCAGCAGCTTCCCCCAGGATACGCAGTATTTT.

This clonotype was observed at least ten times. The chain uses TRBV5-1 and TRBJ1-6, with TRBD1 matching over 8 bases. V trimming: 3 bases; J trimming: 7 bases; junction bases outside the gene matches: 0. CDR1 SGHRS and CDR2 YFSETQ come from the germline V gene. The CDR3 has 13 residues. Here the CDR3 reads CASSWDRNSPLHF. The CDR3 DNA reads TGCGCCAGCAGCTGGGACAGGAATTCACCCCTCCACTTT.

Many counts were recorded for this clonotype. This rearrangement joins TRBV20-1 to TRBJ1-5, with 7 positions matching TRBD1. CDR1 DFQATT and CDR2 SNEGSKA come from the germline V gene (reference sequence). This CDR3 is 15 amino acids long. V lost 2 bases to trimming and J lost 5 bases; unmatched junction nucleotides: 9. In DNA form, the CDR3 reads TGCAGTGCTAGACCCCCGAGGGGGCCGTATCAGCCCCAGCATTTT. Translation: CSARPPRGPYQPQHF.

The table lists this clonotype with many counts. The chain couples TRBV12-3 or TRBV12-4 to TRBJ2-7; 10 bases are shared with TRBD2. J was trimmed by 6 bases and V by 5 bases; bases with no gene match: 10. This CDR3 contains 15 residues. This CDR3 is CASSPMPAGGLEQYF. CDR3 in DNA: TGTGCCAGCAGTCCCATGCCAGCGGGGGGGCTCGAGCAGTACTTC.

This clonotype was picked up many times. CDR3 residues: CASSSGQTYNSPLHF. Here the CDR3 DNA reads TGTGCCAGCAGCTCCGGACAGACTTATAATTCACCCCTCCACTTT. This sequence joins TRBV9 and TRBJ1-6, with D maybe TRBD1 (6 bases). CDR1 is SGDLS, CDR2 YYNGEE, per germline. V lost 4 bases and J lost 4, with 12 bases in between. The CDR3 has 15 amino acids.

This clonotype occurred many times. The chain couples TRBV10-3 to TRBJ2-1; 12 positions match TRBD2. The CDR3 consists of 14 residues. J lost 3 bases, V lost 8 bases, and 2 bases had no gene match. Germline CDR1 and CDR2: ENHRY and SYGVKD. The CDR3 region is CAIRTSGDYNEQFF. In DNA, the CDR3 is TGTGCCATCCGGACTAGCGGGGACTACAATGAGCAGTTCTTC.

This clonotype occurred many times. V gene TRBV5-6 combines with J gene TRBJ2-7; D may match TRBD1 or TRBD2 (5 bases each). Germline lookup yields CDR1 SGHDT and CDR2 YYEEEE. The CDR3 covers 14 residues. V was pared by 4 bases and J by 7 bases, with 18 bases between. The CDR3 spells CASSLPGPRGEQYF. CDR3 coding DNA: TGTGCCAGCAGCCTACCGGGACCACGAGGGGAGCAGTACTTC. The full variable domain, completed using reference TRBV5-6 and TRBJ2-7, is DAGVTQSPTHLIKTRGQQVTLRCSPKSGHDTVSWYQQALGQGPQFIFQYYEEEERQRGNFPDRFSGHQFPNYSSELNVNALLLGDSALYLCASSLPGPRGEQYFGPGTRLTVT.

In its sample, this clonotype was seen many times. The CDR3 reads CASSSSGTGLNTIYF. The CDR3 DNA sequence: TGTGCCAGCAGTTCGTCCGGGACAGGCCTAAACACCATATATTTT. The V call is TRBV27, the J call TRBJ1-3; TRBD1 matches 8 bases. V lost 4 bases and J lost 6; bases outside the gene matches: 8. CDR3 length: 15 amino acids. Germline V gene lookup returns CDR1 MNHEY and CDR2 SMNVEV (reference sequence).

This clonotype showed up many times. The chain uses TRBV20-1 and TRBJ2-1; 8 bases fit TRBD2. This CDR3 has 14 amino acids. J gave up 9 bases and V 1 base, and 8 bases lay outside the gene matches. Germline V CDR1 and CDR2: DFQATT, SNEGSKA (reference sequence). The CDR3 region is CSARAGGREFEQFF. For the CDR3, the DNA is TGCAGTGCTAGAGCGGGGGGGAGGGAATTTGAGCAGTTCTTC.

This chain connects TRBV5-6 to TRBJ2-5, with 7 bases that match TRBD2. The CDR3 sequence is 15 residues long. Germline loops: CDR1 SGHDT, CDR2 YYEEEE. V shed 4 bases, J shed 7 bases, and the junction held 13 bases outside the gene matches. CDR3 coding DNA: TGTGCCAGCAGCCTCCGGACTAGTTGGGGTTCGACCCAGTACTTC. Translation gives CASSLRTSWGSTQYF.

This clonotype showed up many times. The genes are TRBV9 and TRBJ2-5, with D unresolved. This CDR3 is 14 amino acids long. Per germline, CDR1 SGDLS and CDR2 YYNGEE. V dropped 3 bases and J dropped 1 base, with 10 bases sitting between them. As DNA, the CDR3 is TGTGCCAGCAGCGCTACAAGCATCCAAGAGACCCAGTACTTC. Amino acid sequence: CASSATSIQETQYF.

This clonotype has a count of ten or more. The chain carries TRBV6-4 and TRBJ1-6; D is unresolved. Germline V gives CDR1 MRHNA, CDR2 SNTAGT. The germline V and J ends were trimmed by 5 bases and 1 base, with 6 bases remaining between them. The CDR3 is 14 amino acids. CDR3 sequence: CASSRGSYNSPLHF. The CDR3 DNA reads TGTGCCAGCAGTCGGGGTTCCTATAATTCACCCCTCCACTTT.

This clonotype was found many times. The chain has TRBV5-1 and TRBJ1-3; unclear D gene. The CDR3 consists of 15 residues. The germline V gene encodes CDR1 SGHRS and CDR2 YFSETQ. V was trimmed by 4 bases and J by 0 bases, leaving 11 bases between them. For the CDR3, the DNA is TGCGCCAGCAGCCCCCGGGAGTACTCTGGAAACACCATATATTTT. Translating gives CASSPREYSGNTIYF.